What follows describes a single TCR beta chain. This sample is drawn from a study of control samples from healthy donors and cancer patients. The germline CDR1 and CDR2 sequences are LNHNV and YYDKDF (reference sequence). The CDR3 sequence is 16 residues long. The ends were cut back, 5 bases at V and 3 bases at J, with 19 bases in the middle. The repertoire was sequenced with immunoSEQ multiplex PCR; TCRdb's copy has only in-frame clones and lacks some. The sample consists of 60,000 to 100,000 clones, approximately 89% of them appearing once. The material sequenced was blood. The chain links TRBV15 to TRBJ2-5, with D maybe TRBD2 (6 bases). The sequence derives from a man aged 45-60 years in good health. CDR3 protein: CATSGRWGVEEETQYF. For the CDR3, the DNA is TGTGCCACCAGCGGCCGGTGGGGGGTCGAGGAAGAGACCCAGTACTTC.